Listed here are 21 T cell receptor beta chains from one sample, sequenced in a study of radiotherapy plus CTLA-4 blockade in lung cancer. Libraries were prepared by immunoSEQ multiplex PCR; TCRdb keeps only in-frame clonotypes and omits some of them. The sample has approximately 33,000 clones; roughly 80% are singletons. The input for sequencing was peripheral blood, taken from a patient treated with radiotherapy plus ipilimumab. These receptor sequences come from a human donor with non-small cell lung cancer who had stable disease on radiotherapy plus ipilimumab.

The chain couples TRBV10-3 to TRBJ2-1; the match to TRBD2 covers 11 bases. This CDR3 is 17 amino acids long. Germline-derived CDR1 and CDR2 are ENHRY and SYGVKD. J gave up 0 bases and V 6 bases, and 7 bases lay outside the gene matches. The CDR3 bases are TGTGCCATCAGAACTAGCGGGGGCCCTAGCTCCTACAATGAGCAGTTCTTC. Encoded protein: CAIRTSGGPSSYNEQFF.

The chain combines TRBV28 with TRBJ2-3; D uncertain. Trimming stripped 8 bases from V and 7 bases from J, with 16 bases between. CDR3 length: 13 residues. CDR1 is MDHEN, CDR2 SYDVKM, per germline. The CDR3 coding sequence is TGTGCCAGCGTGATGAGTTCGGAAAATACGCAGTATTTT. It yields the protein CASVMSSENTQYF.

This clone was seen more than once but under ten times. CDR3 nucleotides: TGTGCCAGCAGTGAAACTGGTTTGGATCAGCCCCAGCATTTT. Protein product: CASSETGLDQPQHF. The chain is built from TRBV2 and TRBJ1-5; D remains unclear. Germline V lookup: CDR1 SNHLY, CDR2 FYNNEI. The CDR3 has 14 amino acids. V was trimmed by 2 bases and J by 5 bases, leaving 10 bases between them.

V and J are TRBV6-5 and TRBJ2-1; D not resolved. V lost 4 bases, J lost 0 bases, and 13 bases lay in between. Germline V gene data show CDR1 as MNHEY and CDR2 as SVGAGI. The CDR3 covers 16 residues. The CDR3 nucleotides read TGTGCCAGCAGTTCAGATCTTCCTAGCTCCTACAATGAGCAGTTCTTC. It translates to CASSSDLPSSYNEQFF.

J is TRBJ2-1 and V is TRBV30; 8 bases agree with TRBD2. The V gene end was trimmed by 1 base and the J gene end by 7 bases; junction bases not matched to a gene: 3. CDR1 GTSNPN and CDR2 SVGIG come from the germline V gene (reference sequence). The CDR3 totals 13 residues. CDR3 amino acids: CAWSAGLENEQFF. The CDR3 coding sequence is TGTGCCTGGAGTGCGGGACTAGAAAATGAGCAGTTCTTC.

The chain recombines TRBV6-6 with TRBJ2-1; the D gene is possibly TRBD1 (5 bases). The V and J ends lost 2 bases and 3 bases respectively, with 11 bases between them. Germline CDR1 and CDR2: MNHNY and SVGAGI (reference sequence). The CDR3 contains 15 residues. The CDR3 DNA follows: TGTGCCAGCAGTTACGGCAGGGTTCTCTACAATGAGCAGTTCTTC. As protein: CASSYGRVLYNEQFF.

J is TRBJ1-6 and V is TRBV7-9, with 8 bases aligning to TRBD1. The CDR3 is 16 residues long. The germline V gene encodes CDR1 SEHNR and CDR2 FQNEAQ (reference sequence). J lost 5 bases, V lost 5 bases, and 8 bases had no gene match. This CDR3 is CASSLRTGSDNSPLHF. The CDR3 region has the DNA TGTGCCAGCAGCCTACGGACAGGGTCCGATAATTCACCCCTCCACTTT.

The rearrangement links TRBV10-3 to TRBJ1-1, with D perhaps matching TRBD1 (6 bases). CDR3 length equals 14 residues. The germline V gene has CDR1 ENHRY and CDR2 SYGVKD. Trimming cost V 2 bases and J 0 bases, with 7 bases left between them. The CDR3 here is CAISEGQLNTEAFF. For the CDR3, the DNA is TGTGCCATCAGTGAGGGACAGCTGAACACTGAAGCTTTCTTT.

This clone came up once. CDR3 sequence reads: CASSLSRGGLNEKLFF. The CDR3 DNA sequence: TGTGCCAGCAGCTTATCCCGCGGCGGACTTAATGAAAAACTGTTTTTT. V usage is TRBV7-9 and J usage is TRBJ1-4; the D is unclear. Per germline, CDR1 SEHNR and CDR2 FQNEAQ (reference sequence). The ends were cut back, 2 bases at V and 4 bases at J, with 14 bases in the middle. This CDR3 region has 16 residues.

The V call is TRBV6-5, the J call TRBJ1-5, with 10 bases identical to TRBD1. The germline CDR1 and CDR2 sequences are MNHEY and SVGAGI. The V gene end was trimmed by 6 bases and the J gene end by 6 bases; junction bases not matched to a gene: 5. The CDR3 extends over 14 amino acids. CDR3 sequence: CASRLTGGSQPQHF. CDR3 bases: TGTGCCAGCAGGCTGACAGGGGGCAGTCAGCCCCAGCATTTT.

The V call is TRBV5-8, the J call TRBJ1-6, with TRBD1 matching over 7 bases. Germline lookup yields CDR1 SGHTS and CDR2 YDEGEE. The CDR3 is made up of 14 amino acids. V dropped 5 bases and J dropped 10; count of bases not matched to a gene: 9. The CDR3 protein is CASRLTGRESPLHF. For the CDR3, the DNA is TGTGCCAGCAGGCTGACAGGGCGGGAGTCACCCCTCCACTTT.

The genes are TRBV4-3 and TRBJ1-1; D unresolved. Looked up from germline, CDR1 is LGHNA and CDR2 is YSLEER. Trimming removed 1 base at V and 5 bases at J, with 8 bases between. CDR3 length: 13 amino acids. The DNA of the CDR3 is TGCGCCAGCAGCCAAGTGCACGGGACTGAAGCTTTCTTT. Its protein is CASSQVHGTEAFF.

This chain links TRBV5-1 with TRBJ2-3; TRBD1 or TRBD2 may be the D gene (5 bases each). Germline V gene sequence: CDR1 SGHRS, CDR2 YFSETQ. V lost 2 bases and J lost 2, with 21 bases in between. This CDR3 region has 18 residues. The DNA of the CDR3 is TGCGCCAGCAGCTTTGGGCTAGCCCCAGTGGGGCTCACAGATACGCAGTATTTT. Protein sequence: CASSFGLAPVGLTDTQYF. The full variable domain, in which reference TRBV5-1 and TRBJ2-3 provide the parts outside the CDR3, is KAGVTQTPRYLIKTRGQQVTLSCSPISGHRSVSWYQQTPGQGLQFLFEYFSETQRNKGNFPGRFSGRQFSNSRSEMNVSTLELGDSALYLCASSFGLAPVGLTDTQYFGPGTRLTVL.

This clone was seen only once. The V gene is TRBV27, the J gene TRBJ2-1; D is perhaps TRBD2 (7 bases). The germline CDR1 and CDR2 sequences are MNHEY and SMNVEV (reference sequence). The CDR3 has 16 amino acids. Trimming took off 7 bases at V and 4 bases at J, with 20 bases between the two ends. The CDR3: CASTLKGGGRYNEQFF. CDR3 nucleotides: TGTGCCAGCACCCTCAAGGGCGGGGGCCGGTACAATGAGCAGTTCTTC.

The CDR3 is CASSWTSGGDWTQYF. The DNA of the CDR3 is TGTGCCAGCAGCTGGACTAGCGGGGGGGATTGGACCCAGTACTTC. The V gene is TRBV7-2, the J gene TRBJ2-5, with 15 bases matching TRBD2. CDR1 SGHTA and CDR2 FQGNSA come from the germline V gene. The CDR3 has 15 amino acids. V lost 4 bases to trimming and J lost 7 bases; unmatched junction nucleotides: 4.

This clone showed up just a few times. The chain carries TRBV7-9 and TRBJ1-4; perhaps TRBD1 as D (6 bases). Germline lookup yields CDR1 SEHNR and CDR2 FQNEAQ (reference sequence). Deletions cut 4 bases from V and 11 bases from J, with 17 bases between. This CDR3 comprises 14 residues. CDR3 region: CASSWTASRGKLFF. CDR3 DNA sequence: TGTGCCAGCAGCTGGACGGCTTCGAGGGGGAAACTGTTTTTT.

A single count supports this clone. The rearrangement uses TRBV10-3 and TRBJ1-5; D not resolved. Per the germline V gene, CDR1 is ENHRY and CDR2 is SYGVKD. This CDR3 contains 16 residues. V lost 2 bases and J 3 bases, leaving 14 bases between the germline ends. The CDR3 spells CAISESGFVANQPQHF. The CDR3, as DNA: TGTGCCATCAGTGAGAGTGGGTTTGTAGCCAATCAGCCCCAGCATTTT.

V usage is TRBV6-5 and J usage is TRBJ1-1, with D possibly TRBD1 on 5 matching bases. Trimming took off 5 bases at V and 4 bases at J, with 14 bases between the two ends. Germline CDR1 is MNHEY and CDR2 is SVGAGI. This CDR3 region has 14 residues. CDR3 residues: CASSAGTSITEAFF. CDR3 DNA sequence: TGTGCCAGCAGTGCCGGGACTTCGATCACTGAAGCTTTCTTT.

This rearrangement joins TRBV7-9 to TRBJ2-5, with D unresolved. CDR1 is SEHNR, CDR2 FQNEAQ, per germline (reference sequence). The V end was cut by 1 base, the J end by 5 bases, with 14 bases between. This CDR3 spans 15 amino acids. CDR3 nucleotides: TGTGCCAGCAGCTTAGTTCGGCAGCTTGGGGAGACCCAGTACTTC. It translates to CASSLVRQLGETQYF. Supplemented by reference TRBV7-9 and TRBJ2-5, the full variable domain reads DTGVSQNPRHKITKRGQNVTFRCDPISEHNRLYWYRQTLGQGPEFLTYFQNEAQLEKSRLLSDRFSAERPKGSFSTLEIQRTEQGDSAMYLCASSLVRQLGETQYFGPGTRLLVL.

This clone is a singleton in its sample. This chain uses TRBV28 with TRBJ2-1; 9 nucleotides match TRBD1. V was pared by 6 bases and J by 5 bases, with 8 bases of the junction left unmatched. The CDR3 covers 15 residues. Germline V lookup: CDR1 MDHEN, CDR2 SYDVKM. CDR3 DNA: TGTGCCAGCAGGGATACAGGGGGCGCACACAATGAGCAGTTCTTC. It translates to CASRDTGGAHNEQFF. The full variable domain, in which reference TRBV28 and TRBJ2-1 provide the parts outside the CDR3, is DVKVTQSSRYLVKRTGEKVFLECVQDMDHENMFWYRQDPGLGLRLIYFSYDVKMKEKGDIPEGYSVSREKKERFSLILESASTNQTSMYLCASRDTGGAHNEQFFGPGTRLTVL.

The genes are TRBV7-2 and TRBJ2-1, with 7 bases identical to TRBD2. Germline V lookup: CDR1 SGHTA, CDR2 FQGNSA. The CDR3 runs to 14 residues. V dropped 1 base and J dropped 6; count of bases not matched to a gene: 3. CDR3 bases: TGTGCCAGCAGCTTAGTGGGGAGGGGCAATGAGCAGTTCTTC. This codes for CASSLVGRGNEQFF.